This entry lists 17 T cell receptor beta chains sequenced from one sample in a study of shared clonotypes between healthy human individuals. Naive CD8 populations comprised CD45RO-negative cells positively selected for CCR7, excluding terminally differentiated effector memory CD45RA+ cells. Sequenced by immunoSEQ multiplex PCR; TCRdb stores in-frame clones only, minus some. The table shows roughly 1,800,000 clones, with less than 95% occurring only once. Material: naive CD8+ T cells sorted from blood. The receptors derive from a man in his late teens or twenties in good health.

The genes are TRBV19 and TRBJ1-6, with D uncertain. V shed 4 bases and J shed 2 bases, with 6 bases lying between them. CDR3 length equals 14 residues. Germline CDR1 is LNHDA and CDR2 is SQIVND (reference sequence). In DNA, the CDR3 is TGTGCCAGTAGTAGCTTCCCCTATAATTCACCCCTCCACTTT. It is translated as CASSSFPYNSPLHF.

The chain carries TRBV28 and TRBJ2-1, with D unresolved. Trimming shortened V by 7 bases and J by 1 base, and 17 bases separated the two germline ends. The germline V gene has CDR1 MDHEN and CDR2 SYDVKM. The CDR3 totals 16 residues. The CDR3 nucleotides read TGTGCCAGCACCGCCCACGGTCGCCTTTCCTACAATGAGCAGTTCTTC. Its protein is CASTAHGRLSYNEQFF. Full variable domain (missing parts from reference TRBV28 and TRBJ2-1): DVKVTQSSRYLVKRTGEKVFLECVQDMDHENMFWYRQDPGLGLRLIYFSYDVKMKEKGDIPEGYSVSREKKERFSLILESASTNQTSMYLCASTAHGRLSYNEQFFGPGTRLTVL.

The genes are TRBV4-1 and TRBJ2-4; TRBD1 matches at 11 bases. Germline trimming cut 8 bases from V and 8 bases from J; bases unmatched to any gene: 5. This CDR3 has 13 residues. Germline V gene sequence: CDR1 MGHRA, CDR2 YSYEKL. The CDR3 bases are TGCGCCAGCTCCGGGACAGGGGGGTACATTCAGTACTTC. It specifies CASSGTGGYIQYF.

Here the CDR3 DNA reads TGTGCCTTGTGGACAGGGGGCCGGGAGACCCAGTACTTC. It specifies CALWTGGRETQYF. The V gene is TRBV2, the J gene TRBJ2-5; 11 nucleotides align to TRBD1. CDR1 and CDR2 (germline): SNHLY, FYNNEI. The CDR3 spans 13 residues. With 11 bases clipped from V and 5 bases from J, the junction kept 7 bases outside the gene matches.

The chain has TRBV6-1 and TRBJ2-7; D remains ambiguous. The CDR3 totals 13 residues. V lost 0 bases to trimming and J lost 5 bases, with 8 bases between them. The germline V gene encodes CDR1 MNHNS and CDR2 SASEGT. CDR3 sequence (DNA): TGTGCCAGCAGTGAAGCCCCCGGCGACGAGCAGTACTTC. Its translation: CASSEAPGDEQYF.

In the case of this clone: This sample includes further DNA sequences coding for the same CDR3. V and J are TRBV6-5 and TRBJ1-1, with D perhaps TRBD1 (5 bases). Germline CDR1 reads MNHEY; CDR2 reads SVGAGI. V was trimmed by 6 bases and J by 1 base, leaving 9 bases between them. The CDR3 spans 13 residues. Written as DNA, the CDR3 is TGTGCCAGCAGCTTCGACAGGAACACTGAAGCTTTCTTT. Its protein is CASSFDRNTEAFF.

To note about this clone: At one of its ends the junction is not consistent with the germline gene, which may arise from a read error. The same CDR3 arises from other DNA sequences in this sample as well. This chain connects TRBV19 to TRBJ2-7; possible D gene TRBD2, 8 bases. This CDR3 spans 13 amino acids. From germline, CDR1 is LNHDA and CDR2 SQIVND (reference sequence). The chain's CDR3 is CASSSGTVYEQYF. CDR3 in DNA: TGCGCCAGTAGTAGCGGGACAGTGTATGAGCAGTACTTC.

The rearrangement joins TRBV11-3 to TRBJ2-5; no firm D call. From germline, CDR1 is SGHNT and CDR2 YENEEA. CDR3 length: 13 residues. V lost 2 bases, J lost 4 bases, and 8 bases lay in between. For the CDR3, the DNA is TGTGCCAGCAGCTTAACGAACGGAGAGACCCAGTACTTC. This encodes CASSLTNGETQYF.

The V call is TRBV13, the J call TRBJ2-7; D gene uncertain. The CDR3 extends over 12 amino acids. The germline V gene encodes CDR1 PRHDT and CDR2 FYEKMQ (reference sequence). V was shortened by 0 bases and J by 12 bases, with 12 bases between the two germline ends. As DNA, the CDR3 is TGTGCCAGCAGCTTAGGCGACACCGAACGGTACTTC. Protein sequence: CASSLGDTERYF.

The rearrangement links TRBV5-4 to TRBJ2-1, with D perhaps TRBD1 (6 bases). Trimming cost V 2 bases and J 1 base, with 10 bases left between them. Germline V lookup: CDR1 SGHNT, CDR2 YYREEE (reference sequence). CDR3 length: 15 amino acids. The chain's CDR3 is CASSFMGASYNEQFF. The CDR3 DNA reads TGTGCCAGCAGCTTTATGGGGGCATCCTACAATGAGCAGTTCTTC.

J is TRBJ2-7 and V is TRBV27; a possible D gene is TRBD1 (5 bases). Germline V gene lookup returns CDR1 MNHEY and CDR2 SMNVEV (reference sequence). The CDR3 has 16 residues. Trimming left V 4 bases short and J 2 bases short, with 18 bases between. The CDR3 here is CASSSSAGPLPYEQYF. DNA for the CDR3: TGTGCCAGCAGTTCCTCGGCAGGGCCCCTCCCCTACGAGCAGTACTTC.

Notes on this clone: The identical CDR3 is also encoded by other nucleotide sequences in the sample. The chain is built from TRBV30 and TRBJ1-2, with D unresolved. The CDR3 consists of 12 residues. V was trimmed by 1 base and J by 5 bases, leaving 8 bases between them. The germline CDR1 and CDR2 sequences are GTSNPN and SVGIG (reference sequence). As DNA, the CDR3 is TGTGCCTGGAGTGAGGGCGGATATGGCTACACCTTC. Translating gives CAWSEGGYGYTF.

A word on this clone: Different DNA sequences within this sample yield the same CDR3. The chain links TRBV5-1 to TRBJ2-7; D is unresolved. Between the trimmed V and J ends, which lost 0 bases and 4 bases, there was a span of 5 bases. Germline CDR1 reads SGHRS; CDR2 reads YFSETQ. CDR3 size: 12 residues. CDR3 protein: CASSLDGYEQYF. CDR3 nucleotides: TGCGCCAGCAGCTTGGACGGGTACGAGCAGTACTTC.

The V call is TRBV5-1, the J call TRBJ2-1; D tentatively fits TRBD1 or TRBD2 (5 bases each). This CDR3 comprises 14 residues. Trimming took 5 bases from V and 6 from J, leaving 15 bases between them. Germline values: CDR1 SGHRS, CDR2 YFSETQ. CDR3 sequence reads: CASSPFSGANEQFF. The CDR3 coding sequence is TGCGCCAGCAGTCCCTTTTCCGGGGCCAATGAGCAGTTCTTC. Based on the CDR3 plus reference TRBV5-1 and TRBJ2-1, the full variable domain is KAGVTQTPRYLIKTRGQQVTLSCSPISGHRSVSWYQQTPGQGLQFLFEYFSETQRNKGNFPGRFSGRQFSNSRSEMNVSTLELGDSALYLCASSPFSGANEQFFGPGTRLTVL.

The chain has TRBV15 and TRBJ2-2, with D possibly being TRBD2 (6 bases). This CDR3 region has 15 residues. Trimming stripped 2 bases from V and 6 bases from J, with 13 bases between. Germline CDR1 reads LNHNV; CDR2 reads YYDKDF (reference sequence). CDR3 nucleotide sequence: TGTGCCACCAGCAGACTATGGGGGGAGGCCGGGGAGCTGTTTTTT. This encodes CATSRLWGEAGELFF.

V and J are TRBV27 and TRBJ2-7; weak D call: TRBD2 (6 bases). Germline lookup yields CDR1 MNHEY and CDR2 SMNVEV (reference sequence). CDR3 length: 14 residues. V was shortened by 8 bases and J by 1 base, with 15 bases between the two germline ends. For the CDR3, the DNA is TGTGCCAGCGCTGCTCCTAGCGTTTCCTACGAGCAGTACTTC. Encoded protein: CASAAPSVSYEQYF.

The V and J genes are TRBV7-9 and TRBJ2-2; the match to TRBD2 covers 8 bases. Germline lookup yields CDR1 SEHNR and CDR2 FQNEAQ (reference sequence). The trim removed 4 bases at V and 1 base at J, leaving 8 bases unmatched. The CDR3 sequence is 17 residues long. The CDR3: CASSSRTGLGNTGELFF. The CDR3 region has the DNA TGTGCCAGCAGCTCCCGTACGGGACTAGGGAACACCGGGGAGCTGTTTTTT.